This T cell receptor (beta chain) was captured in a study of T cells after yellow fever vaccination. On the study more broadly: Fractions of low cell number were prepared using SMART-Seq v4 Ultra Low Input.

A process of 5'RACE template switching, which added a universal primer site and UMIs, was used to make TCR cDNA. TCRdb used MiXCR to reprocess the 5' RACE reads, holding one entry per CDR3 protein. The sample contains a few hundred thousand distinct CDR3 sequences, 7.5% to 9% of which appear only once. Germline lookup yields CDR1 MNHEY and CDR2 SVGAGI. This CDR3 is 17 amino acids long. The V end was cut by 6 bases, the J end by 1 base, with 20 bases between. This clonotype has a handful of counts. Its antigen is unknown. Study conclusions and caveats: Among all clonotypes, a small share was observed in both CD4 and CD8 compartments. It was the secondary response that reached its peak faster, day 5 versus 15, but it was weaker.

The V call is TRBV6-5, the J call TRBJ2-3; D may be TRBD1 or TRBD2 (6 bases each). Here the sequenced sample was CD4+ T cells sorted from PBMCs, taken 5 days after the yellow fever booster vaccination. The sequence derives from a man aged 18 to 30 who received the YFV17D yellow fever vaccine. The CDR3 loop is CASSRGHRNKGTDTQYF. Written as DNA, the CDR3 is TGTGCCAGCAGCCGGGGGCACAGGAATAAAGGCACAGATACGCAGTATTTT.